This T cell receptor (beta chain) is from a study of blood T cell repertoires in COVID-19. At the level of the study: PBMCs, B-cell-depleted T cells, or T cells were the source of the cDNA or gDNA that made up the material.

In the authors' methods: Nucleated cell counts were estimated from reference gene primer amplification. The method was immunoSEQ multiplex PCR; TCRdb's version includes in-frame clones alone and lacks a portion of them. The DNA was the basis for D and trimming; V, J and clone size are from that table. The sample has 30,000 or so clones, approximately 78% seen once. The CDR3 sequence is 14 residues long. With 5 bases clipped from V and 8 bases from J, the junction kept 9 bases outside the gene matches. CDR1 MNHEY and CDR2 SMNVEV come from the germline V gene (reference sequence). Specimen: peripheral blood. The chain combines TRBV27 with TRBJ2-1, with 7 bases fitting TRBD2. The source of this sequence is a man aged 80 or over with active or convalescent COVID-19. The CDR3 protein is CASSLGRLRDEQFF. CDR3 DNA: TGTGCCAGCAGTCTCGGGAGGCTGAGGGATGAGCAGTTCTTC.